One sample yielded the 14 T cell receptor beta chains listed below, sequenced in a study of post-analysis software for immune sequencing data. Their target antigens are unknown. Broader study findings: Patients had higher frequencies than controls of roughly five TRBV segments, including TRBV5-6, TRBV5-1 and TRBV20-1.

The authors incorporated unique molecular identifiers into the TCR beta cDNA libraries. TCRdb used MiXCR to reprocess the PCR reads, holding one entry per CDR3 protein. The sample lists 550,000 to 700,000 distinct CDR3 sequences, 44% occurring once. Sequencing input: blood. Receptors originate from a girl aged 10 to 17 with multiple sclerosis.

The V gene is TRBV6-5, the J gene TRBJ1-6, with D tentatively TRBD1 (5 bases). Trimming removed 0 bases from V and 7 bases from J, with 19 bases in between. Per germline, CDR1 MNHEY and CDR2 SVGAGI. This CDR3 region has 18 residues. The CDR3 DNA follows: TGTGCCAGCAGTTACTCTGTTGGCAGGGAAGTGGGGAATTCACCCCTCCACTTT. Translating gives CASSYSVGREVGNSPLHF.

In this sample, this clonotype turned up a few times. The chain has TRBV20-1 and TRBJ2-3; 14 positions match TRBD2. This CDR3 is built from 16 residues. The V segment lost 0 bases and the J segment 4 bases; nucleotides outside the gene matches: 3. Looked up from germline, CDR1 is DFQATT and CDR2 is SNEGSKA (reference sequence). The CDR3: CSARDMGLAGADTQYF. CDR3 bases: TGCAGTGCTAGAGATATGGGACTAGCGGGAGCAGATACGCAGTATTTT.

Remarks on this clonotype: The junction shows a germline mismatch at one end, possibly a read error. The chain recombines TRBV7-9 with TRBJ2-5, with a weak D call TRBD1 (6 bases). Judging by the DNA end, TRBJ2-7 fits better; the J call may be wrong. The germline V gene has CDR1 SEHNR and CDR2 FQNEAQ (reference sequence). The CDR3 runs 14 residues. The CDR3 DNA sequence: TGTGCCCGCAGCCTAGGACAGCCCTACTACGAGCAGTACTTC. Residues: CARSLGQPYYEQYF.

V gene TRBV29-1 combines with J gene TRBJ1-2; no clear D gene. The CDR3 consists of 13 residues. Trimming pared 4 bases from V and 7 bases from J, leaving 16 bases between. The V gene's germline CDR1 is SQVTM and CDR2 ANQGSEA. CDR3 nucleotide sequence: TGCAGCGTTGTTGAGCAAACCGAAGGTGGCTACACCTTC. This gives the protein CSVVEQTEGGYTF. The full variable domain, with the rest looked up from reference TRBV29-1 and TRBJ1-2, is SAVISQKPSRDICQRGTSLTIQCQVDSQVTMMFWYRQQPGQSLTLIATANQGSEATYESGFVIDKFPISRPNLTFSTLTVSNMSPEDSSIYLCSVVEQTEGGYTFGSGTRLTVV.

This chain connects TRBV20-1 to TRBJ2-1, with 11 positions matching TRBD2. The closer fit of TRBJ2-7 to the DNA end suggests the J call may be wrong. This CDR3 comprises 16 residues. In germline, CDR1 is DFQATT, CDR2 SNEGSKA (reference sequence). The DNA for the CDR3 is TGCAGTGCTAGACAAGGACTAGCGGGCTCCTACAATGAGCAGTACTTC. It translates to CSARQGLAGSYNEQYF.

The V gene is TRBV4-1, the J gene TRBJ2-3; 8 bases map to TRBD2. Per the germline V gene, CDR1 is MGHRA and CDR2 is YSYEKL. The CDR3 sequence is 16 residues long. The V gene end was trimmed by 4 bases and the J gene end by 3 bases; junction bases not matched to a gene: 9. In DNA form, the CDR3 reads TGCGCCAGCAGCCGGTTTAAGGCGGGGGGTACAGATACGCAGTATTTT. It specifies CASSRFKAGGTDTQYF.

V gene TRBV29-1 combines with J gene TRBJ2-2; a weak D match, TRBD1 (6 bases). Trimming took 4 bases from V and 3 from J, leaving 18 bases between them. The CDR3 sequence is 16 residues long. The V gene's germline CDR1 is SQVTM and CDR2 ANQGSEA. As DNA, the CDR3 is TGCAGCGTTGGGGTCCTCAGGGGACCGGACACCGGGGAGCTGTTTTTT. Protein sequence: CSVGVLRGPDTGELFF.

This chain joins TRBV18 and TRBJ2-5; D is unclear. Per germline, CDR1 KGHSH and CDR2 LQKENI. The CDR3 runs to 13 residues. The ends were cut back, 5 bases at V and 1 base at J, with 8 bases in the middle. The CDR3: CASSTQFQETQYF. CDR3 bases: TGTGCCAGCTCAACTCAGTTCCAAGAGACCCAGTACTTC.

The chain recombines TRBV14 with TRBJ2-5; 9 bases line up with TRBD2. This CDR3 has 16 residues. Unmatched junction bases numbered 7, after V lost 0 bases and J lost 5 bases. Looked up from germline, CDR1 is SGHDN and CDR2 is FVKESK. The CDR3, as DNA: TGTGCCAGCAGCCAAGAATCGGGGACTAGCTCTGAGACCCAGTACTTC. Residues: CASSQESGTSSETQYF.

The chain's CDR3 is CASRRQGVIYEQYF. CDR3 nucleotide sequence: TGTGCCAGCAGGAGACAGGGAGTGATCTACGAGCAGTACTTC. This sequence joins TRBV2 and TRBJ2-4; 7 nucleotides line up with TRBD1. Matching the DNA end better, TRBJ2-7 makes the J call doubtful. Germline loops: CDR1 SNHLY, CDR2 FYNNEI. This CDR3 is built from 14 residues.

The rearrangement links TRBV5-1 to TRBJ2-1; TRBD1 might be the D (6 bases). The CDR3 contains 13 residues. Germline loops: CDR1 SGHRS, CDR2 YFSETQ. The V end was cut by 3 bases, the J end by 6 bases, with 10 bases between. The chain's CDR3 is CASSSDRLNEQFF. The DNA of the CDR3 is TGCGCCAGCAGCTCAGACAGGCTCAATGAGCAGTTCTTC.

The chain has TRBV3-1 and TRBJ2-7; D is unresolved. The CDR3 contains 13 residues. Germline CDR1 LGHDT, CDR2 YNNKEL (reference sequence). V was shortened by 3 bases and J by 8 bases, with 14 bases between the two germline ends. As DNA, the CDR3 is TGTGCCAGCAGCCAGAGACCCCAATCCCAGCAGTACTTC. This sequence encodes CASSQRPQSQQYF.

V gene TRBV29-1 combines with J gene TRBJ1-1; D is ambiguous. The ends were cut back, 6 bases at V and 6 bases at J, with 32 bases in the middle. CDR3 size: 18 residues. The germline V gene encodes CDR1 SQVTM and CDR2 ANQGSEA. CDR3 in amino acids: CSVVYGPRTLKLSAEAFF. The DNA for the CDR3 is TGCAGCGTGGTCTACGGGCCCCGAACACTGAAGCTTTCTGCTGAAGCTTTCTTT.

The CDR3 reads CATSRQSGGSYNEQFF. In DNA form, the CDR3 reads TGTGCCACCAGCAGACAGAGCGGGGGGTCTTACAATGAGCAGTTCTTC. The rearrangement links TRBV15 to TRBJ2-1; 9 bases agree with TRBD2. V lost 2 bases, J lost 4 bases, and 6 bases stayed unmatched. The germline V gene encodes CDR1 LNHNV and CDR2 YYDKDF (reference sequence). The CDR3 extends over 16 amino acids.